This TCR beta chain originates from a study of cytomegalovirus exposure and HLA in healthy donors. General study results and limits: Later analysis demonstrated an association between a missense DCLRE1C variant and TCR beta V- and J-gene trimming. Other equally common chains were less clonally expanded than HLA-associated TCR beta chains, a later analysis showed.

On this clone itself: Its antigen is still unknown.

The PCR ran on 60 Vbeta and 13 Jbeta primers. Per the study methods: In a later analysis, the count reached 76 million or so unique TCR beta chains, with 10 million to 11 million shared. Clones were sequenced by immunoSEQ multiplex PCR, and TCRdb holds only the in-frame ones, with some missing. V, J and clone size are those of that table, while D and trimming were read from the DNA. The sample lists tens of thousands of clones; around nine tenths were seen once. The receptor was isolated from a man aged 30 to 39 in good health and CMV-seropositive. The specimen was PBMCs.

The CDR3 region has the DNA TGTGCCAGCAGTTCTAAGGGACAGTTAGAGACCCAGTACTTC. Its protein is CASSSKGQLETQYF. The chain uses TRBV28 and TRBJ2-5; TRBD1 matches 7 bases. Germline CDR1 reads MDHEN; CDR2 reads SYDVKM. J lost 4 bases, V lost 4 bases, and 6 bases had no gene match. The CDR3 is 14 residues long.